This T cell receptor beta chain is from a study of CD8+ T cells in alopecia areata. As for the study in general: Twice daily, treated patients received 5 to 10 mg of oral tofacitinib.

Germline values: CDR1 SGHDT, CDR2 YYEEEE. The CDR3 has 15 amino acids. The junction had 3 bases not matched to a gene; V was cut back by 4 bases and J by 4 bases. This clone was detected a few times. Its antigen is undetermined. Sequencing used cDNA as its template, made by extracting RNA and reverse transcribing it. The table came from immunoSEQ multiplex PCR; TCRdb's copy has only in-frame clones and leaves some out. The repertoire includes 100,000 to 150,000 clones, approximately 53% of them detected once, and roughly 4.3% sits in the top ten. The study, taken as a whole, reports: Higher clonality was seen in lesional scalp than in normal scalp, especially in alopecia totalis/universalis.

The gene calls are TRBV5-6 and TRBJ2-2; 11 bases match TRBD1. The material sequenced was CD4+ T cells sorted from blood, taken at week 0. The clonotype was recovered from a human donor with alopecia areata. CDR3 sequence: CASSLGTGGTGELFF. The DNA of the CDR3 is TGTGCCAGCAGCCTCGGGACAGGGGGCACCGGGGAGCTGTTTTTT.